This TCR beta chain was obtained from a study of blood T cell repertoires in COVID-19. Sequenced by immunoSEQ multiplex PCR; TCRdb stores in-frame clones only, minus some. Of roughly 99,000 clones in the sample, around nine tenths are singletons; the top ten hold 1% to 1.5%. V shed 4 bases, J shed 10 bases, and the junction held 6 bases outside the gene matches. CDR1 is SQVTM, CDR2 ANQGSEA, per germline. The CDR3 covers 12 residues. This chain uses TRBV29-1 with TRBJ2-1; TRBD1 agrees at 8 bases. This receptor was obtained from a woman in her 30s with acute or convalescent COVID-19. The source material was peripheral blood. CDR3 region: CSVVQGAGEQFF. The DNA for the CDR3 is TGCAGCGTTGTCCAGGGGGCTGGGGAGCAGTTCTTC.